This T cell receptor beta chain was sequenced for a study of Graves' ophthalmopathy and Graves' hyperthyroidism. Notes on the study in general: Blood also held most thyroid clonotypes expanded above 0.001 frequency.

Scientists amplified the TCR beta CDR3 regions from RNA transcripts. The workflow started with a first-round RT-PCR run with HTBI primers and then moved on to a second-round multiplex PCR. TCRdb re-derived calls from the multiplex PCR reads in MiXCR, one entry per CDR3 protein. The sample yields around 1,200,000 distinct CDR3 sequences, around a third seen once. Many counts were recorded for this clonotype. Its antigen remains unknown. The germline CDR1 and CDR2 sequences are LNHNV and YYDKDF (reference sequence). V lost 0 bases and J 4 bases, leaving 6 bases between the germline ends. The CDR3 covers 13 residues. New diagnoses, under 2 months' duration, and ages 18 to 65 characterized the hyperthyroidism patients.

The specimen sequenced was peripheral blood or thyroid tissue (not recorded which). The rearrangement uses TRBV15 and TRBJ2-5; D remains ambiguous. The receptor was derived from an adult man with Graves' hyperthyroidism. The CDR3 DNA follows: TGTGCCACCAGCAGAGATCGTCGAGAGACCCAGTACTTC. Translated: CATSRDRRETQYF.